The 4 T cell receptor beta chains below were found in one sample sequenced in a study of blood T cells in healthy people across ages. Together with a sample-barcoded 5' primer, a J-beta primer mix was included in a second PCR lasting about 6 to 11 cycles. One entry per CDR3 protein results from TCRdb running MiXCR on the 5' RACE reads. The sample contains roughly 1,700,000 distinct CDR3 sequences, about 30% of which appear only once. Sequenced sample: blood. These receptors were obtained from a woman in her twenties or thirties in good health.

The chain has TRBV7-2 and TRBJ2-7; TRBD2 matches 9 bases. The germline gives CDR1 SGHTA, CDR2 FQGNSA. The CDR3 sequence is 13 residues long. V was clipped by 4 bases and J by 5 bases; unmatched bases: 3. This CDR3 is CASSYEREDEQYF. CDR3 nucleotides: TGTGCCAGCAGCTATGAGCGGGAGGACGAGCAGTACTTC.

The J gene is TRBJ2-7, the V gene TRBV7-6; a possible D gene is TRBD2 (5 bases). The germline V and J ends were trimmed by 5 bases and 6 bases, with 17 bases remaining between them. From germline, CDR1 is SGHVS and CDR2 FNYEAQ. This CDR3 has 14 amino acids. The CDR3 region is CASSDPLAGGEQYF. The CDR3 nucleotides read TGTGCCAGCAGCGATCCTCTGGCCGGAGGCGAGCAGTACTTC.

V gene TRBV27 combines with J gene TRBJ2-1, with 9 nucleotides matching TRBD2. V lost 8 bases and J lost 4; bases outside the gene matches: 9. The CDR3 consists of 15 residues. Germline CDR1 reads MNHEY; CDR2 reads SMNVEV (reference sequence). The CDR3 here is CASGPGGGAYNEQFF. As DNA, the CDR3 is TGTGCCAGCGGCCCCGGCGGGGGGGCTTACAATGAGCAGTTCTTC.

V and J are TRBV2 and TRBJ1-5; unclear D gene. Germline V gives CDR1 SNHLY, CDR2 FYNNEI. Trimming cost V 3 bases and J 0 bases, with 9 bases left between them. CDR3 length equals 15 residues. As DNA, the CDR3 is TGTGCCAGCAGTGAGGAGCCAAATAGCAATCAGCCCCAGCATTTT. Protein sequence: CASSEEPNSNQPQHF. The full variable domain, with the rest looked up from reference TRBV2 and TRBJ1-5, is EPEVTQTPSHQVTQMGQEVILRCVPISNHLYFYWYRQILGQKVEFLVSFYNNEISEKSEIFDDQFSVERPDGSNFTLKIRSTKLEDSAMYFCASSEEPNSNQPQHFGDGTRLSIL.